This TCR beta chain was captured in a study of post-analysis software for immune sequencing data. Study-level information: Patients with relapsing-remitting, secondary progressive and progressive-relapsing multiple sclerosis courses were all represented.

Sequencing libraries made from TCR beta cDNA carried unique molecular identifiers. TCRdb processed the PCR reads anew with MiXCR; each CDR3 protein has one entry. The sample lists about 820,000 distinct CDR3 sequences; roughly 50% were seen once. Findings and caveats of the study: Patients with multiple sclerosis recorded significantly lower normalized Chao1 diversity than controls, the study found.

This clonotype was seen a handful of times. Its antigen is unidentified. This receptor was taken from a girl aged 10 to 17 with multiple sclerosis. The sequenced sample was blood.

CDR3 residues: CASSVQLPGETQYF. The CDR3, as DNA: TGTGCCAGCAGTGTACAGCTCCCGGGGGAGACCCAGTACTTC. V and J are TRBV2 and TRBJ2-5; D is perhaps TRBD2 (5 bases). CDR1 and CDR2 from the germline V gene are SNHLY and FYNNEI. This CDR3 region has 14 residues. Trimming shortened V by 4 bases and J by 5 bases, and 14 bases separated the two germline ends.